The following is a TCR beta chain sequence with its context. The data derive from a study of CD8+ T cells in alopecia areata. Once RNA had been extracted, it was reverse transcribed into cDNA to act as the sequencing template. Repertoires were generated with immunoSEQ multiplex PCR, while TCRdb's copy carries only in-frame clones and drops some. The table records 200,000 or so clones, approximately 53% of them present only once. The CDR3 is 13 residues long. Germline CDR1 is SEHNR and CDR2 is FQNEAQ (reference sequence). V shed 3 bases and J 6 bases; nucleotides not matched to a gene: 4. Sequencing was carried out using CD8+ T cells sorted from blood. The chain combines TRBV7-9 with TRBJ2-7, with 8 bases that match TRBD2. This clonotype was obtained from a human donor in good health. The CDR3 protein is CASSFSGEGEQYF. Written as DNA, the CDR3 is TGTGCCAGCAGCTTTAGCGGGGAAGGCGAGCAGTACTTC.